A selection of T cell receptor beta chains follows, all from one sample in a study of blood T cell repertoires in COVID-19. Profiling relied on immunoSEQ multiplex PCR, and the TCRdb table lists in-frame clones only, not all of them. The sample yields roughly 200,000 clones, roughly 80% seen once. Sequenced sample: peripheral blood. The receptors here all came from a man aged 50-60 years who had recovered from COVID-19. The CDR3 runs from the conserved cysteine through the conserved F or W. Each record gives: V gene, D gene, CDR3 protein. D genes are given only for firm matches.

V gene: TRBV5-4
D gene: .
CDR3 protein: CASSSYGAGRYTEAFF

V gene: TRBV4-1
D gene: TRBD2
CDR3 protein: CASSQDSGVNTGELFF

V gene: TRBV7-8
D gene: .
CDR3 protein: CASSRFRGNSYEQYF

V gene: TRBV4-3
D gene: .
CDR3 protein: CASSQGGGARYYGYTF

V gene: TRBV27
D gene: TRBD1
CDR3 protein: CASRRTGGDGYTF

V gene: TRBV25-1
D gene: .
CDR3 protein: CASSESQKQFF

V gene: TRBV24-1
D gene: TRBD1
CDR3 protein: CATQGQGMGYTF

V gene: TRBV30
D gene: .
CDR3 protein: CASMGPGVPETQYF

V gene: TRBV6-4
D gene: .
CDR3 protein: CASRPQGGPYNEQFF

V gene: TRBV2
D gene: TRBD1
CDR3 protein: CASRGPDRVRNEKLFF

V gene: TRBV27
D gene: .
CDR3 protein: CASSPDFHNEQFF

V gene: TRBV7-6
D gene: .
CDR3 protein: CASSLNTGERWFF

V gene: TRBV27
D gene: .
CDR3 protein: CASSPYSYTGELFF

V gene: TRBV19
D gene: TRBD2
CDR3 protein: CASVFASGGYNEQFF

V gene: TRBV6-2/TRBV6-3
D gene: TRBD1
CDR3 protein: CASSSNRGYGYTF

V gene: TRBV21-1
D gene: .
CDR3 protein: CASSKIGIGGVHNQPQHF

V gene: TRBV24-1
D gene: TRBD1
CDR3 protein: CATARPTSRGHEQFF

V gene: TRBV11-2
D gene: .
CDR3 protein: CASSFGGDYGYTF

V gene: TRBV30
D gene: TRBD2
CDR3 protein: CAWSGRSWGGSNIQYF

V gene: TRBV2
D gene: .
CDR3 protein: CASSEGQDPYEQYF

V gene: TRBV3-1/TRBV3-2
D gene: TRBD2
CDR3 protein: CASSPEGTSGSYEQYF

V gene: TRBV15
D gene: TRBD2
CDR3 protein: CATSPGTRANEQYF

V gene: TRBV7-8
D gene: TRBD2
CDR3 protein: CASSLFLLRLAGDRSYEQYF

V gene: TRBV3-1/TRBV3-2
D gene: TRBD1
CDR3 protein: CASTGQAGETQYF

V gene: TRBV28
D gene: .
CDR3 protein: CASSYQNEQFF

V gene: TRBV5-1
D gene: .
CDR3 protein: CASAQNTDTQYF

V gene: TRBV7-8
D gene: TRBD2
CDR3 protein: CASSQVAGGPSDTQYF

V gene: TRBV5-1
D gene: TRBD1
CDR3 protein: CASSPLTGQGSYEQYF

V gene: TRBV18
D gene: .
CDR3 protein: CASSSTTIPPDYEQYF

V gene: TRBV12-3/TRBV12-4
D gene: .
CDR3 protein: CASSREEKLFF

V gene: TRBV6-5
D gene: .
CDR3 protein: CASTVMSGGSSGYTF

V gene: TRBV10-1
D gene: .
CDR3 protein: CASSESNSQPQHF

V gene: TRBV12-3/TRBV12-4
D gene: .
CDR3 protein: CASSWDKRSIQYF

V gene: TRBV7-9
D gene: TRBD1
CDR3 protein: CASSLLTGPGGYTF

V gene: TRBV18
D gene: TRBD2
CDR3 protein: CASSPWEGPAKNIQYF

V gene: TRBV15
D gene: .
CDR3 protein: CATSRGMAETQYF

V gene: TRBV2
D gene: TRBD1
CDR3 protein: CASSETGGAWGNQPQHF

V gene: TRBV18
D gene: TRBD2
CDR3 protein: CASSPRGTSGNVNQETQYF

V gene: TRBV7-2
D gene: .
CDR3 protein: CASSLEDSYEQYF

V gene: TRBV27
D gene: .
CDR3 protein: CASSLTGTMNTEAFF

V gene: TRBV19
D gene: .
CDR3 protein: CASSALELNTEAFF

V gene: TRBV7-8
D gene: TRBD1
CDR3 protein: CASSSDRGRKTQYF

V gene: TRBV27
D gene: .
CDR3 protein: CASSFWQGDGYTF

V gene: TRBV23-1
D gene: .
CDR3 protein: CASSPRQLSNQPQHF

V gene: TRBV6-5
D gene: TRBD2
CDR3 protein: CASSIAGVATGEQFF

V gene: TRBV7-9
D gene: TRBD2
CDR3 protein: CASSLRSGMTDTQYF

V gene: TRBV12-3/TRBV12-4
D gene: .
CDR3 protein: CASSLGHGELFF

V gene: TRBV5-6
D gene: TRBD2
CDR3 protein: CASSSHSGRINEQFF

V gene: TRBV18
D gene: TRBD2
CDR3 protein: CASSRLGGSYNEQFF

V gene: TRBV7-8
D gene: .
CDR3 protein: CASSLVEQNTAKQFF

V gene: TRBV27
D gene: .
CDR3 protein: CASSFGQGRISYNEQFF